The entry that follows covers one TCR beta chain sequence. Antigen specificity is unknown. The data were produced by immunoSEQ multiplex PCR, yet TCRdb's version contains in-frame clones alone and is incomplete. Seen here are roughly 2.4 million clones, approximately 95% observed once, and the top ten hold about 0.13%. This specimen comes from a study of shared clonotypes between healthy human individuals. Whole-study results and caveats: Clonotypes that were shared across a few donors made up roughly 5% of naive CD4 clonotypes.

V was clipped by 4 bases and J by 1 base, with 13 bases between them. Germline CDR1 MNHEY, CDR2 SMNVEV (reference sequence). The CDR3 is made up of 15 amino acids. This clonotype originated in a man aged 18 to 35 in good health. Material for sequencing was naive CD4+ T cells sorted from blood. Subset given: CD45RA+ positively selected. The V call is TRBV27, the J call TRBJ1-1, with D perhaps matching TRBD1 (5 bases). The CDR3 nucleotides read TGTGCCAGCAGTTATAGAGGGGCACGGAACACTGAAGCTTTCTTT. Translation: CASSYRGARNTEAFF.